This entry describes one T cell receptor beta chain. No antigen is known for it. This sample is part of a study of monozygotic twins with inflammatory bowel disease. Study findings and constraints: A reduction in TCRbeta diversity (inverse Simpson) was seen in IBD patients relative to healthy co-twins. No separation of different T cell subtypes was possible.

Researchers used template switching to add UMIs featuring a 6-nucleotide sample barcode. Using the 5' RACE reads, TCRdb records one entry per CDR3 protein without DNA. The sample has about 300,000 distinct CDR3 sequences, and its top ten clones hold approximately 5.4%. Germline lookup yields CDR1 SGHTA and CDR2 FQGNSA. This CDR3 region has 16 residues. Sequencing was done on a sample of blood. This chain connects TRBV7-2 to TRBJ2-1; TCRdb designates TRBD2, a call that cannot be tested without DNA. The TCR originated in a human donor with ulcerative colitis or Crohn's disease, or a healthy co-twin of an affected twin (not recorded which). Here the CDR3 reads CPSSLGVGRVANEQFF.